Below, 5 T cell receptor beta chains from the same sample are listed, as sequenced in a study of CD8+CD57+ T cells in acquired aplastic anemia. Genomic DNA acted as the template from which TCR beta VDJ combination and CDR3 sequence profiling were carried out. One entry per CDR3 protein results from TCRdb running MiXCR on the reads. The profile shows about 420,000 distinct CDR3 sequences, under 80% of them singletons. The material sequenced was sorted CD4+, CD8+, or CD8+CD57+ T cells (not recorded which) from PBMCs. All receptors derive from a human donor in good health, serving as a control.

J is TRBJ2-3 and V is TRBV15; perhaps TRBD1 as D (5 bases). CDR1 is LNHNV, CDR2 YYDKDF, per germline (reference sequence). Trimming shortened V by 3 bases and J by 0 bases, and 13 bases separated the two germline ends. The CDR3 runs 16 residues. CDR3 nucleotides: TGTGCCACCAGCAGTTTAGGGGCTAGGAGCACAGATACGCAGTATTTT. Protein product: CATSSLGARSTDTQYF.

This chain connects TRBV10-3 to TRBJ1-2, with 9 positions matching TRBD1. This CDR3 is built from 15 residues. V gave up 10 bases and J gave up 8 bases; unmatched junction bases: 17. The germline CDR1 and CDR2 sequences are ENHRY and SYGVKD. The CDR3 region has the DNA TGTGCCAGCAGAGACTCCCGGGACAGGGCGTTGGGCTACACCTTC. It specifies CASRDSRDRALGYTF.

A remark on this clonotype: The junction shows a germline mismatch at one end, possibly a read error. The V and J genes are TRBV25-1 and TRBJ1-2; perhaps TRBD1 as D (5 bases). This CDR3 is built from 15 residues. Germline CDR1 reads MGHDK; CDR2 reads SYGVNS. The CDR3 nucleotides are TGTGCCAGCAGTATTCAAGGGGCAGGTTCTTTTGGGTACATCTTC. Its translation is CASSIQGAGSFGYIF.

As for this clonotype: The conserved final phenylalanine or tryptophan is absent from the CDR3, which likely points to a read error. V usage is TRBV6-2 or TRBV6-3 and J usage is TRBJ2-7, with a tentative D call TRBD1 (6 bases). Per germline, CDR1 MNHEY and CDR2 SVGEGT. The V end lost 5 bases, the J end lost 2 bases, and 13 bases lay between the germline ends. The CDR3 runs 14 residues. This chain's CDR3 is CASSRTDHTYEQYL. CDR3 nucleotides: TGTGCCAGCAGTCGGACAGACCACACCTACGAGCAGTACCTC.

A word on this clonotype: One base away lies a much larger clone, so this may be a sequencing read error. This chain uses TRBV7-2 with TRBJ1-1; D uncertain. Germline V gene sequence: CDR1 SGHTA, CDR2 FQGNSA. The CDR3 contains 14 residues. Trimming took off 6 bases at V and 4 bases at J, with 15 bases between the two ends. The CDR3 nucleotides are TGTGCCAGCAGATACTCGGATTTTGTCACTGAAGCTTTCTTT. Amino acid sequence: CASRYSDFVTEAFF.